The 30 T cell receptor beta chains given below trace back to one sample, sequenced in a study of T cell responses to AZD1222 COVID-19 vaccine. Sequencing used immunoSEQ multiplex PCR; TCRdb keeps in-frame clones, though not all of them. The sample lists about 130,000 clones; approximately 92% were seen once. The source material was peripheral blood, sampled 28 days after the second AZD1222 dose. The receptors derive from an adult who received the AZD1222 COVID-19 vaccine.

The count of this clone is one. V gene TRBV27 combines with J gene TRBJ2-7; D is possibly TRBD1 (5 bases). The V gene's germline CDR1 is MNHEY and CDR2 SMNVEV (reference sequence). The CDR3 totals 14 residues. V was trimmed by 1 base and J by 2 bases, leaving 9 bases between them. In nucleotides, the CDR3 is TGTGCCAGCAGTTTATACGCAGGGACCTACGAGCAGTACTTC. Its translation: CASSLYAGTYEQYF.

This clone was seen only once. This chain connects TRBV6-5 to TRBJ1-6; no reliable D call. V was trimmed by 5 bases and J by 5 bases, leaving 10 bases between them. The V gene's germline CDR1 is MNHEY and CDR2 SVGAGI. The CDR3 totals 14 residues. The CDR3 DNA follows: TGTGCCAGCAGTCGGCAGACGAATAATTCACCCCTCCACTTT. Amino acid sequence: CASSRQTNNSPLHF.

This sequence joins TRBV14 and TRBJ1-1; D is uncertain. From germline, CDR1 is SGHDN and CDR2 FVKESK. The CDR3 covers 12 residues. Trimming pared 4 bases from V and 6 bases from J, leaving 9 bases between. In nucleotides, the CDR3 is TGTGCCAGCAGCCGTGACTGGGCTGAAGCTTTCTTT. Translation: CASSRDWAEAFF.

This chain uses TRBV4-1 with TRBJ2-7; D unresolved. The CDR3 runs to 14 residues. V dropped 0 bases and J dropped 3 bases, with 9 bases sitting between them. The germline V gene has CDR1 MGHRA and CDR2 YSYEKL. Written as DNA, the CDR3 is TGCGCCAGCAGCCAAGATTTACAAGGCTACGAGCAGTACTTC. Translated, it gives CASSQDLQGYEQYF.

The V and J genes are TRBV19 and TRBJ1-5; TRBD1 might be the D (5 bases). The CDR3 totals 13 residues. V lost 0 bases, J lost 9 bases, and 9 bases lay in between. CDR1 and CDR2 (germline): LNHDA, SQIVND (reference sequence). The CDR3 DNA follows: TGTGCCAGTAGTATAGATCGGGGCTGGCCCCAGCATTTT. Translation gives CASSIDRGWPQHF.

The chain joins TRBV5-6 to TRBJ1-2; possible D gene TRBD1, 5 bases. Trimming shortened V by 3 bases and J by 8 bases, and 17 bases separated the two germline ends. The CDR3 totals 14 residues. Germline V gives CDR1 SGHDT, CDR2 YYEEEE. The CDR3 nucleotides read TGTGCCAGCAGCTACGGGACCTTAGTCCGAGGCTACACCTTC. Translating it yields CASSYGTLVRGYTF.

In DNA, the CDR3 is TGTGCCACCAGCAGGAGACTAGCGGGGGGGCCAGGGGATACGCAGTATTTT. Its translation is CATSRRLAGGPGDTQYF. The genes are TRBV15 and TRBJ2-3; 14 bases align to TRBD2. This CDR3 contains 17 residues. Germline V gene lookup returns CDR1 LNHNV and CDR2 YYDKDF (reference sequence). After removal of 3 bases from V and 6 bases from J, the junction contained 8 bases not matched to a gene.

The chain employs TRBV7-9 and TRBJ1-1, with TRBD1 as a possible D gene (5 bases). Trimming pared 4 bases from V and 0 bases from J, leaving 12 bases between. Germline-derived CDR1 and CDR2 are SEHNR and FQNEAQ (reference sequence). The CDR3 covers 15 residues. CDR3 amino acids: CASSYGGTMNTEAFF. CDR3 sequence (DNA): TGTGCCAGCAGCTATGGGGGTACTATGAACACTGAAGCTTTCTTT.

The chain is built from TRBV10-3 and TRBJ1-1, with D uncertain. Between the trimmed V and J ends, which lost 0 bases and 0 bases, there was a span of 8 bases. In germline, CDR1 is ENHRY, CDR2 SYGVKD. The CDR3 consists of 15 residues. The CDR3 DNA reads TGTGCCATCAGTGAGTCATACAGCCTGAACACTGAAGCTTTCTTT. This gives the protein CAISESYSLNTEAFF.

CDR3 residues: CASSRQGWNTEAFF. Written as DNA, the CDR3 is TGTGCCAGCAGCCGACAGGGTTGGAACACTGAAGCTTTCTTT. The rearrangement joins TRBV5-4 to TRBJ1-1, with 7 bases that match TRBD1. Germline loops: CDR1 SGHNT, CDR2 YYREEE (reference sequence). V trimming: 4 bases; J trimming: 1 base; junction bases outside the gene matches: 4. This CDR3 has 14 residues. The variable domain in full, completed from reference TRBV5-4 and TRBJ1-1, reads ETGVTQSPTHLIKTRGQQVTLRCSSQSGHNTVSWYQQALGQGPQFIFQYYREEENGRGNFPPRFSGLQFPNYSSELNVNALELDDSALYLCASSRQGWNTEAFFGQGTRLTVV.

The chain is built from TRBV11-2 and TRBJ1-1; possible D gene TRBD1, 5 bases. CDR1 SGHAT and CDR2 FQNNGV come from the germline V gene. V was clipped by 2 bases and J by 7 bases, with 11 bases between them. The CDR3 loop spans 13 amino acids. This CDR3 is CASSLQPGYEAFF. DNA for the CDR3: TGTGCCAGCAGCTTACAACCAGGGTATGAAGCTTTCTTT.

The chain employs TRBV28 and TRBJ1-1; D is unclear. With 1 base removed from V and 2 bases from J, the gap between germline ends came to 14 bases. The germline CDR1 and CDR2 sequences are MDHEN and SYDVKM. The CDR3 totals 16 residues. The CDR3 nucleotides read TGTGCCAGCAGTTTATTGGCGGTGGTAATCAACACTGAAGCTTTCTTT. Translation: CASSLLAVVINTEAFF.

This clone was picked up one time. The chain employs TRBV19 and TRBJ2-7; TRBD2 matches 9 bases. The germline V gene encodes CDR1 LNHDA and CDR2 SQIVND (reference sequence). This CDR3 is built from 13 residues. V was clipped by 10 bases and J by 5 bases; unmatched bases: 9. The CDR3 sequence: CATTGLASHEQYF. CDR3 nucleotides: TGTGCCACTACCGGACTAGCGAGCCACGAGCAGTACTTC.

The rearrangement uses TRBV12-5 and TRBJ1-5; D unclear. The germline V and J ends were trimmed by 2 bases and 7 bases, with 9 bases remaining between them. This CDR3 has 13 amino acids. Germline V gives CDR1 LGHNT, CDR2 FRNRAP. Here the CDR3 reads CASGLLSGQPQHF. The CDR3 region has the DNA TGTGCTAGTGGTTTGCTTTCGGGGCAGCCCCAGCATTTT. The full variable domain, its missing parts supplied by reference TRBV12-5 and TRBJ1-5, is DARVTQTPRHKVTEMGQEVTMRCQPILGHNTVFWYRQTMMQGLELLAYFRNRAPLDDSGMPKDRFSAEMPDATLATLKIQPSEPRDSAVYFCASGLLSGQPQHFGDGTRLSIL.

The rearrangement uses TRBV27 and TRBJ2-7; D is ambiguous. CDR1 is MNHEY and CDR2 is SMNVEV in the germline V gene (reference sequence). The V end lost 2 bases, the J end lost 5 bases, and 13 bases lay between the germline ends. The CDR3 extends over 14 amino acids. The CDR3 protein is CASSLEPRTNEQYF. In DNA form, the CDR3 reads TGTGCCAGCAGTTTAGAGCCCCGAACCAACGAGCAGTACTTC.

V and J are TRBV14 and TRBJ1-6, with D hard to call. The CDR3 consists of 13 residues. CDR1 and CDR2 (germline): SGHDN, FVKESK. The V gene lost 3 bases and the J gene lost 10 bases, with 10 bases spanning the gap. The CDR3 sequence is CASSQGLRSPLHF. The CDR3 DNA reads TGTGCCAGCAGCCAGGGGTTGAGATCACCCCTCCACTTT.

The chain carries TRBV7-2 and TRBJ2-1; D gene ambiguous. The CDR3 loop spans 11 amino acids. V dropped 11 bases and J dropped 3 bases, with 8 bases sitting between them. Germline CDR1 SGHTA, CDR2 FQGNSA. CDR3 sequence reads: CAVSDYNEQFF. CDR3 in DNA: TGTGCCGTAAGCGACTACAATGAGCAGTTCTTC.

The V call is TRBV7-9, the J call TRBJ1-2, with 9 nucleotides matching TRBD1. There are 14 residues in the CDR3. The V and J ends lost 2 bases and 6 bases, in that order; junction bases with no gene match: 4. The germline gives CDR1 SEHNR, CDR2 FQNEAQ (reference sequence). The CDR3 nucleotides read TGTGCCAGCAGCTTACCGGGACAGGGTCATGGCTACACCTTC. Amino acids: CASSLPGQGHGYTF.

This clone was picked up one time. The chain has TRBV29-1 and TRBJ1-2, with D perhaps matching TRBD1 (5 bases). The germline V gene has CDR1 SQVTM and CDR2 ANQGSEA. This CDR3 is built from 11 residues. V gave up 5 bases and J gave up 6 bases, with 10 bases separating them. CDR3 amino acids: CSVTGTDGYTF. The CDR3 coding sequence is TGCAGCGTTACGGGGACCGATGGCTACACCTTC.

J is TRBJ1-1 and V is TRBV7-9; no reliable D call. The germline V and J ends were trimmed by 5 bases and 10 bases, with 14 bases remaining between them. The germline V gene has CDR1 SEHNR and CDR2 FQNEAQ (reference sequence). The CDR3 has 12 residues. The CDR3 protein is CASSPSGRLAFF. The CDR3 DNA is TGTGCCAGCAGCCCTTCGGGCAGGTTAGCTTTCTTT. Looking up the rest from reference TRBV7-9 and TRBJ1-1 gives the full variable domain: DTGVSQNPRHKITKRGQNVTFRCDPISEHNRLYWYRQTLGQGPEFLTYFQNEAQLEKSRLLSDRFSAERPKGSFSTLEIQRTEQGDSAMYLCASSPSGRLAFFGQGTRLTVV.

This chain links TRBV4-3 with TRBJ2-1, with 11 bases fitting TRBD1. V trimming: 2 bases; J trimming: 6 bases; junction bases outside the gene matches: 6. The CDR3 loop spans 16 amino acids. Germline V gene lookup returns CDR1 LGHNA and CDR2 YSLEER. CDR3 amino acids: CASSQSSGTGGNEQFF. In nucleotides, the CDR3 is TGCGCCAGCAGCCAAAGTTCCGGGACAGGGGGCAATGAGCAGTTCTTC.

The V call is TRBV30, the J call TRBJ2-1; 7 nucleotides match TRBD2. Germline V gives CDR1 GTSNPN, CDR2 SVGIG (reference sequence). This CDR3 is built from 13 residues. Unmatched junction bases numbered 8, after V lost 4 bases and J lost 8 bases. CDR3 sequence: CAWTGGGYDEQFF. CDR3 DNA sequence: TGTGCCTGGACTGGGGGGGGGTACGATGAGCAGTTCTTC.

The CDR3 reads CASSFPLSGSPLHF. CDR3 sequence (DNA): TGTGCCAGCAGTTTCCCCCTGTCGGGTTCACCCCTCCACTTT. This chain connects TRBV28 to TRBJ1-6, with no clear D. In germline, CDR1 is MDHEN, CDR2 SYDVKM. V was pared by 3 bases and J by 9 bases, with 12 bases between. The CDR3 totals 14 residues.

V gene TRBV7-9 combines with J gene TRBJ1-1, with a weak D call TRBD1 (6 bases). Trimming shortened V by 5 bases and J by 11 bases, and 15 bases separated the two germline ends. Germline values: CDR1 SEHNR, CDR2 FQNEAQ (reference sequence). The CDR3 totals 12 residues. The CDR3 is CASSPDRPPAFF. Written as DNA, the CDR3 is TGTGCCAGCAGCCCAGACAGGCCGCCGGCTTTCTTT.

The CDR3 spells CASSRPGYVSNYGYTF. The DNA for the CDR3 is TGTGCCAGCAGCCGACCCGGCTACGTGTCTAACTATGGCTACACCTTC. The rearrangement uses TRBV28 and TRBJ1-2; D unclear. Trimming removed 6 bases at V and 0 bases at J, with 17 bases between. CDR1 is MDHEN, CDR2 SYDVKM, per germline. The CDR3 covers 16 residues.

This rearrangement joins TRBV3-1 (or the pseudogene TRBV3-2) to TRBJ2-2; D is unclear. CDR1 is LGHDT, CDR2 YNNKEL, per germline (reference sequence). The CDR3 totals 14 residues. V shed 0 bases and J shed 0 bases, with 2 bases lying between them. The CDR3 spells CASSQDPNTGELFF. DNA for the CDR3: TGTGCCAGCAGCCAAGATCCGAACACCGGGGAGCTGTTTTTT.

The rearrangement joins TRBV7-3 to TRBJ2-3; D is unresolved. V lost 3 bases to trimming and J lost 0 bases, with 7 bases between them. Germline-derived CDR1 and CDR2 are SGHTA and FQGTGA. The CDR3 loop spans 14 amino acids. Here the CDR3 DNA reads TGTGCCAGCAGCTTGGGCCGGAGCACAGATACGCAGTATTTT. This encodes CASSLGRSTDTQYF.

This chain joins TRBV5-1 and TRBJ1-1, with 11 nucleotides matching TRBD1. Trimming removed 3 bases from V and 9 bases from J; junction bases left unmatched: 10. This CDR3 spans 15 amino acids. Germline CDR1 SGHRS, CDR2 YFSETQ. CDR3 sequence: CASSSRPGQGDKAFF. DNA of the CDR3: TGCGCCAGCAGCTCTCGACCGGGACAGGGGGACAAAGCTTTCTTT. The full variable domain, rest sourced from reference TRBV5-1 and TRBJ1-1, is KAGVTQTPRYLIKTRGQQVTLSCSPISGHRSVSWYQQTPGQGLQFLFEYFSETQRNKGNFPGRFSGRQFSNSRSEMNVSTLELGDSALYLCASSSRPGQGDKAFFGQGTRLTVV.

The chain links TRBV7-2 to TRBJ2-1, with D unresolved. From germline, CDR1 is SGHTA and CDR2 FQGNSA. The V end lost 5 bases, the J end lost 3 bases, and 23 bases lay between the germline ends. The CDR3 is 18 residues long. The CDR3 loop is CASSPGLRRTALYNEQFF. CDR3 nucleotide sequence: TGTGCCAGCAGCCCGGGCCTCAGGAGAACGGCGCTCTACAATGAGCAGTTCTTC.

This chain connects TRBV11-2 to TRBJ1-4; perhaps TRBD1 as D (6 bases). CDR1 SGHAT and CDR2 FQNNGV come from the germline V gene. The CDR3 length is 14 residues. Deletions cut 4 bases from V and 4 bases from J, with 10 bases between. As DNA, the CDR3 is TGTGCCAGCAGCTCAGGACAGCTTAATGAAAAACTGTTTTTT. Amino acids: CASSSGQLNEKLFF.